This TCR beta chain originates from a study of CD8+ T cells in alopecia areata. Study at large: Treatment comprised oral tofacitinib, 5 to 10 mg twice daily, in treated patients.

The sequencing template was cDNA reverse transcribed from extracted RNA. Assay used: immunoSEQ multiplex PCR; TCRdb lists only in-frame clones, some missing. Among 180,000 or so clones listed, roughly 66% were seen once. This clone was recorded a few times. The ends lost 6 bases at V and 8 bases at J; junction bases unmatched: 11. The germline CDR1 and CDR2 sequences are SQVTM and ANQGSEA. The CDR3 has 14 residues. Alopecia areata patients had lesional scalp punch biopsies and peripheral blood taken from them. This receptor was taken from a human donor with alopecia areata. The rearrangement uses TRBV29-1 and TRBJ2-1; 9 nucleotides align to TRBD2. The sequences come from CD8+ T cells sorted from blood, collected at week 0. The CDR3 region has the DNA TGCAGCGTGGGAAGCGGGGGGCCAGGTGATGAGCAGTTCTTC. Translated: CSVGSGGPGDEQFF.